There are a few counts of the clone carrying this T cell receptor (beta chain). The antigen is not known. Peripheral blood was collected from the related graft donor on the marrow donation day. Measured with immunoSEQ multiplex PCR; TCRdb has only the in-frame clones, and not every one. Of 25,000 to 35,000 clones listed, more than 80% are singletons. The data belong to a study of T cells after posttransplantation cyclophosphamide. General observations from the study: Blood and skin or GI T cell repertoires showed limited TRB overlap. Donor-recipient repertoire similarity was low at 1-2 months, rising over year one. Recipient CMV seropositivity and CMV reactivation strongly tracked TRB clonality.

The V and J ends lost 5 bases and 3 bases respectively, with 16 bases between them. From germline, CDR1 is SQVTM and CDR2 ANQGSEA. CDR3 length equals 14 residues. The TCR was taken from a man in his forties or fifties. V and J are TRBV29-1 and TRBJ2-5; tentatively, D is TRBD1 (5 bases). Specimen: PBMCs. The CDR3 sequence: CSVWGHEAEETQYF. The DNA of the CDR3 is TGCAGCGTTTGGGGCCATGAAGCTGAAGAGACCCAGTACTTC.